These 29 T cell receptor beta chains share one sample of origin, sequenced in a study of blood T cell repertoires in COVID-19. The data were produced by immunoSEQ multiplex PCR, yet TCRdb's version contains in-frame clones alone and is incomplete. The sample shows about 88,000 clones, 90% of them seen only once. Sequenced sample: peripheral blood. These receptors all stem from a man aged 55 to 69 with acute or convalescent COVID-19.

The chain uses TRBV28 and TRBJ1-3; TRBD1 might be the D (5 bases). Germline V lookup: CDR1 MDHEN, CDR2 SYDVKM. This CDR3 comprises 15 residues. V lost 7 bases and J 2 bases, leaving 15 bases between the germline ends. Written as DNA, the CDR3 is TGTGCCAGCATTTCCCCGGGGGAACCTGGAAACACCATATATTTT. Protein: CASISPGEPGNTIYF. Full variable domain (rest looked up from reference TRBV28 and TRBJ1-3): DVKVTQSSRYLVKRTGEKVFLECVQDMDHENMFWYRQDPGLGLRLIYFSYDVKMKEKGDIPEGYSVSREKKERFSLILESASTNQTSMYLCASISPGEPGNTIYFGEGSWLTVV.

The CDR3: CAISTGTPYEQYF. The CDR3 DNA follows: TGTGCCATCAGTACCGGGACACCCTACGAGCAGTACTTC. The rearrangement uses TRBV10-3 and TRBJ2-7; tentatively, D is TRBD1 (6 bases). V lost 5 bases and J 2 bases, leaving 10 bases between the germline ends. The CDR3 totals 13 residues. The germline gives CDR1 ENHRY, CDR2 SYGVKD.

This chain uses TRBV18 with TRBJ2-3, with D possibly being TRBD1 (5 bases). Germline-derived CDR1 and CDR2 are KGHSH and LQKENI. CDR3 size: 18 residues. V was shortened by 3 bases and J by 4 bases, with 23 bases between the two germline ends. The CDR3 nucleotides read TGTGCCAGCTCACCCCCGGATTTCGGCAGGGCTGATTCAGATACGCAGTATTTT. Translated, it gives CASSPPDFGRADSDTQYF.

V and J are TRBV4-3 and TRBJ2-2, with D unclear. This CDR3 is built from 12 residues. Germline V gene data show CDR1 as LGHNA and CDR2 as YSLEER. The V end was cut by 1 base, the J end by 8 bases, with 5 bases between. The CDR3 loop is CASSQAPGELFF. CDR3 coding DNA: TGCGCCAGCAGCCAAGCCCCTGGGGAGCTGTTTTTT.

This chain connects TRBV6-5 to TRBJ2-1, with D possibly being TRBD2 (5 bases). V was trimmed by 5 bases and J by 5 bases, leaving 13 bases between them. The CDR3 spans 14 residues. CDR1 and CDR2 from the germline V gene are MNHEY and SVGAGI. CDR3 loop: CASSLRAGNNEQFF. CDR3 nucleotide sequence: TGTGCCAGCAGTCTGAGGGCCGGGAACAATGAGCAGTTCTTC.

This rearrangement joins TRBV5-6 to TRBJ2-1, with 12 nucleotides matching TRBD2. Germline V lookup: CDR1 SGHDT, CDR2 YYEEEE. CDR3 length: 15 residues. The V and J ends lost 3 bases and 4 bases, in that order; junction bases with no gene match: 2. The CDR3: CASSYLAGGYNEQFF. CDR3 in DNA: TGTGCCAGCAGCTACCTAGCGGGAGGGTACAATGAGCAGTTCTTC.

The rearrangement uses TRBV7-3 and TRBJ2-3, with D possibly being TRBD2 (6 bases). The CDR3 extends over 15 amino acids. With 5 bases removed from V and 2 bases from J, the gap between germline ends came to 14 bases. Germline V lookup: CDR1 SGHTA, CDR2 FQGTGA. The CDR3 sequence: CASSPIGLSTDTQYF. As DNA, the CDR3 is TGTGCCAGCAGCCCAATCGGACTATCCACAGATACGCAGTATTTT.

The V and J genes are TRBV3-1 (or the pseudogene TRBV3-2) and TRBJ2-7, with D uncertain. The CDR3 length is 13 residues. From germline, CDR1 is LGHDT and CDR2 YNNKEL (reference sequence). Trimming shortened V by 0 bases and J by 3 bases, and 6 bases separated the two germline ends. The CDR3 loop reads CASSQDRYYEQYF. The CDR3 DNA reads TGTGCCAGCAGCCAAGACAGATACTACGAGCAGTACTTC.

The sample holds a few counts of this clone. As DNA, the CDR3 is TGCGCCAGCAGCTTGTCTACGTACACCGGGGAGCTGTTTTTT. Its protein is CASSLSTYTGELFF. The J gene is TRBJ2-2, the V gene TRBV5-1; D is unclear. CDR3 length: 14 amino acids. V lost 1 base and J 3 bases, leaving 7 bases between the germline ends. The germline gives CDR1 SGHRS, CDR2 YFSETQ. Together with reference TRBV5-1 and TRBJ2-2, the CDR3 gives the full variable domain: KAGVTQTPRYLIKTRGQQVTLSCSPISGHRSVSWYQQTPGQGLQFLFEYFSETQRNKGNFPGRFSGRQFSNSRSEMNVSTLELGDSALYLCASSLSTYTGELFFGEGSRLTVL.

The rearrangement uses TRBV11-3 and TRBJ2-1; TRBD2 matches 7 bases. The V gene's germline CDR1 is SGHNT and CDR2 YENEEA. This CDR3 contains 19 residues. V lost 1 base and J lost 0; bases outside the gene matches: 12. CDR3 sequence: CASSLGVRGSGSSYNEQFF. For the CDR3, the DNA is TGTGCCAGCAGCTTAGGTGTTAGGGGTAGCGGGTCCTCCTACAATGAGCAGTTCTTC.

This rearrangement joins TRBV28 to TRBJ1-6; no clear D gene. V lost 4 bases to trimming and J lost 10 bases, with 8 bases between them. The CDR3 sequence is 12 residues long. Looked up from germline, CDR1 is MDHEN and CDR2 is SYDVKM. CDR3 loop: CASSSERSPLHF. The CDR3 coding sequence is TGTGCCAGCAGTTCGGAGCGATCACCCCTCCACTTT.

The chain carries TRBV19 and TRBJ2-7; the D gene is possibly TRBD1 (6 bases). The CDR3 runs 16 residues. Germline values: CDR1 LNHDA, CDR2 SQIVND (reference sequence). Deletions cut 1 base from V and 0 bases from J, with 13 bases between. DNA of the CDR3: TGTGCCAGTAGTATAGTCTGGGACAAGAGCTCCTACGAGCAGTACTTC. Its protein is CASSIVWDKSSYEQYF.

The rearrangement links TRBV6-1 to TRBJ2-5; the D is unclear. The V gene lost 1 base and the J gene lost 5 bases, with 5 bases spanning the gap. Germline V gives CDR1 MNHNS, CDR2 SASEGT. CDR3 length: 12 residues. The CDR3 DNA reads as TGTGCCAGCAGTGAAGACGGGGAGACCCAGTACTTC. This gives the protein CASSEDGETQYF.

The chain recombines TRBV6-6 with TRBJ1-2; the D is unclear. V dropped 0 bases and J dropped 8 bases, with 16 bases sitting between them. This CDR3 has 15 residues. The germline V gene has CDR1 MNHNY and CDR2 SVGAGI (reference sequence). CDR3 DNA: TGTGCCAGCAGTTACTCGGGCAGCCCTTCTCTGGGCTACACCTTC. Its translation: CASSYSGSPSLGYTF.

The chain carries TRBV11-2 and TRBJ2-5; D unclear. Per germline, CDR1 SGHAT and CDR2 FQNNGV. The CDR3 length is 12 residues. Trimming removed 0 bases from V and 11 bases from J, with 10 bases in between. In DNA, the CDR3 is TGTGCCAGCAGCTTAGATAAGCTATTACAGTACTTC. Encoded protein: CASSLDKLLQYF.

The table lists this clone with a few counts. This chain joins TRBV7-8 and TRBJ2-7; TRBD1 aligns across 7 bases. CDR1 is SGHVS and CDR2 is FQNEAQ in the germline V gene. The CDR3 loop spans 15 amino acids. After removal of 5 bases from V and 0 bases from J, the junction contained 7 bases not matched to a gene. CDR3 sequence (DNA): TGTGCCAGCAGCCCACAGGGGATGGACTCCTACGAGCAGTACTTC. This gives the protein CASSPQGMDSYEQYF. Full variable domain (rest looked up from reference TRBV7-8 and TRBJ2-7): GAGVSQSPRYKVAKRGQDVALRCDPISGHVSLFWYQQALGQGPEFLTYFQNEAQLDKSGLPSDRFFAERPEGSVSTLKIQRTQQEDSAVYLCASSPQGMDSYEQYFGPGTRLTVT.

The V gene is TRBV6-1, the J gene TRBJ1-2; the match to TRBD1 covers 12 bases. Germline V lookup: CDR1 MNHNS, CDR2 SASEGT. There are 17 residues in the CDR3. Trimming removed 4 bases from V and 4 bases from J; junction bases left unmatched: 10. CDR3 DNA sequence: TGTGCCAGCAGTGTTTTCGGGACAGGGGGCGACCCCTATGGCTACACCTTC. It encodes CASSVFGTGGDPYGYTF.

The chain recombines TRBV2 with TRBJ2-5; 7 bases match TRBD2. The junction had 4 bases not matched to a gene; V was cut back by 6 bases and J by 3 bases. Germline loops: CDR1 SNHLY, CDR2 FYNNEI. The length of the CDR3 is 13 residues. The CDR3 region has the DNA TGTGCCAGCAGCCGGGAGGCAGAAGAGACCCAGTACTTC. Amino acids: CASSREAEETQYF.

The chain is built from TRBV7-9 and TRBJ1-4, with unresolved D. CDR1 SEHNR and CDR2 FQNEAQ come from the germline V gene (reference sequence). The ends were cut back, 1 base at V and 2 bases at J, with 8 bases in the middle. The CDR3 covers 15 residues. The CDR3 bases are TGTGCCAGCAGCTTAGACAGCCTCACTAATGAAAAACTGTTTTTT. This codes for CASSLDSLTNEKLFF.

The chain employs TRBV28 and TRBJ1-5; 10 bases agree with TRBD1. CDR1 and CDR2 (germline): MDHEN, SYDVKM. Trimming removed 6 bases from V and 4 bases from J; junction bases left unmatched: 6. The CDR3 is 15 amino acids. The CDR3 region has the DNA TGTGCCAGCAGCCCACCGGGACAGGGGAATCAGCCCCAGCATTTT. It translates to CASSPPGQGNQPQHF.

The CDR3 protein is CASSPRMGVLGNEQFF. Written as DNA, the CDR3 is TGTGCCAGCAGCCCAAGGATGGGAGTTTTGGGAAATGAGCAGTTCTTC. The chain has TRBV11-1 and TRBJ2-1, with a tentative D call TRBD2 (5 bases). The V end was cut by 5 bases, the J end by 7 bases, with 21 bases between. The V gene's germline CDR1 is SGHAT and CDR2 FQDESV (reference sequence). The CDR3 is made up of 16 amino acids.

The gene calls are TRBV7-9 and TRBJ1-5; TRBD1 aligns across 12 bases. Germline trimming cut 3 bases from V and 6 bases from J; bases unmatched to any gene: 6. Germline-derived CDR1 and CDR2 are SEHNR and FQNEAQ (reference sequence). This CDR3 spans 16 amino acids. CDR3 protein: CASSFGTGGVRQPQHF. Written as DNA, the CDR3 is TGTGCCAGCAGCTTCGGGACAGGGGGCGTCCGTCAGCCCCAGCATTTT.

This clone was found once. V gene TRBV6-5 combines with J gene TRBJ2-7, with TRBD2 matching over 7 bases. Germline V gene data show CDR1 as MNHEY and CDR2 as SVGAGI. The CDR3 loop spans 16 amino acids. V gave up 0 bases and J gave up 6 bases; unmatched junction bases: 11. Here the CDR3 DNA reads TGTGCCAGCAGTTACTCCTTGCGGGAGAGGGGCTTCGAGCAGTACTTC. This sequence encodes CASSYSLRERGFEQYF.

V is TRBV24-1 and J is TRBJ1-2; D unresolved. The V gene's germline CDR1 is KGHDR and CDR2 SFDVKD. The V gene lost 1 base and the J gene lost 7 bases, with 3 bases spanning the gap. This CDR3 spans 11 amino acids. This CDR3 is CATSDFGGYTF. For the CDR3, the DNA is TGTGCCACCAGTGATTTCGGTGGCTACACCTTC.

This chain joins TRBV24-1 and TRBJ2-1, with D perhaps TRBD2 (5 bases). The CDR3 runs 12 residues. Germline assignment: CDR1 KGHDR and CDR2 SFDVKD. V was cut by 4 bases and J by 14 bases, with 14 bases left in between. The CDR3 loop is CATSDKRGGEFF. The CDR3 DNA follows: TGTGCCACCAGTGACAAACGAGGAGGCGAGTTCTTC.

The chain recombines TRBV4-1 with TRBJ1-3; 9 bases match TRBD1. This CDR3 has 19 amino acids. The ends lost 0 bases at V and 4 bases at J; junction bases unmatched: 13. Germline lookup yields CDR1 MGHRA and CDR2 YSYEKL. Here the CDR3 DNA reads TGCGCCAGCAGCCAAGATACCGGGACAGGGTCAATCTCCGGAAACACCATATATTTT. Encoded protein: CASSQDTGTGSISGNTIYF.

V and J are TRBV4-2 and TRBJ1-6, with a weak D call TRBD1 (6 bases). This CDR3 spans 15 amino acids. Germline values: CDR1 LGHNA, CDR2 YNFKEQ. Trimming took 1 base from V and 7 from J, leaving 11 bases between them. The CDR3 here is CASSQGGTGNSPLHF. For the CDR3, the DNA is TGTGCCAGCAGCCAAGGGGGAACAGGGAATTCACCCCTCCACTTT.

This clone turned up a few times. The chain uses TRBV7-2 and TRBJ1-1, with TRBD1 matching 8 bases. The ends lost 4 bases at V and 8 bases at J; junction bases unmatched: 6. This CDR3 is built from 13 residues. Per the germline V gene, CDR1 is SGHTA and CDR2 is FQGNSA. The CDR3 DNA sequence: TGTGCCAGCAGCTCTGTCAGGGGGCGCGAAGCTTTCTTT. It codes for CASSSVRGREAFF.

The CDR3, as DNA: TGTGCCAGCAGCGTAGTGGGACAGATCGGAAACACCATATATTTT. This translates into CASSVVGQIGNTIYF. This rearrangement joins TRBV9 to TRBJ1-3, with 7 bases aligning to TRBD1. Germline loops: CDR1 SGDLS, CDR2 YYNGEE. J lost 4 bases, V lost 0 bases, and 4 bases had no gene match. This CDR3 has 15 amino acids.